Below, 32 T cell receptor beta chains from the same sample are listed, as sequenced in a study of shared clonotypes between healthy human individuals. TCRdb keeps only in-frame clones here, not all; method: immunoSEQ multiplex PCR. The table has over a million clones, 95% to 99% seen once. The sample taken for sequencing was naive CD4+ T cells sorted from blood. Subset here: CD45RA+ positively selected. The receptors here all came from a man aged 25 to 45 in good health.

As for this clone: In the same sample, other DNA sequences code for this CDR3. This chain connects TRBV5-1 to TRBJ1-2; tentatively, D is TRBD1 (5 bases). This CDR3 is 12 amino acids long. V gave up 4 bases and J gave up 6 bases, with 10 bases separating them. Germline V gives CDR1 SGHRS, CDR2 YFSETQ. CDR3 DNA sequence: TGCGCCAGCAGCCTCCAGGGTGATGGCTACACCTTC. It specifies CASSLQGDGYTF. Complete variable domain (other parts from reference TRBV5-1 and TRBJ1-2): KAGVTQTPRYLIKTRGQQVTLSCSPISGHRSVSWYQQTPGQGLQFLFEYFSETQRNKGNFPGRFSGRQFSNSRSEMNVSTLELGDSALYLCASSLQGDGYTFGSGTRLTVV.

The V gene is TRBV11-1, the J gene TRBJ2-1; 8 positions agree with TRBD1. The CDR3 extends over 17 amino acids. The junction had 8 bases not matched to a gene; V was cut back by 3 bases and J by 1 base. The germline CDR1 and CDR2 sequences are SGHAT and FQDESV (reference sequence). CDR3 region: CASSFAGTGSSYNEQFF. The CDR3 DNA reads TGTGCCAGCAGCTTCGCCGGGACAGGTAGTTCCTACAATGAGCAGTTCTTC.

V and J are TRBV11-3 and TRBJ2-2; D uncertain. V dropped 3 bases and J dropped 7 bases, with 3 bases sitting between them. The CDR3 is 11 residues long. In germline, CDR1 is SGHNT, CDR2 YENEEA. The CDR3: CASSFNGELFF. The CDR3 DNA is TGTGCCAGCAGCTTCAACGGGGAGCTGTTTTTT.

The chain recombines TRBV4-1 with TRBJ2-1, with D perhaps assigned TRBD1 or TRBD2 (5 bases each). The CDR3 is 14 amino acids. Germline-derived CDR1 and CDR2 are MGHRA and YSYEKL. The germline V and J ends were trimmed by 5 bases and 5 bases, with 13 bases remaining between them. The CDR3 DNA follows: TGCGCCAGCAGCTTCGGGACCATAAACAATGAGCAGTTCTTC. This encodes CASSFGTINNEQFF.

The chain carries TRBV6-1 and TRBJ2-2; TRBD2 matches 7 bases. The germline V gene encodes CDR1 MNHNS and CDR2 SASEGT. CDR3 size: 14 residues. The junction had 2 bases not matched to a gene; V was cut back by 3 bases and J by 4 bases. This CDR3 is CASSEIAGTGELFF. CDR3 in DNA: TGTGCCAGCAGTGAGATAGCGGGCACCGGGGAGCTGTTTTTT.

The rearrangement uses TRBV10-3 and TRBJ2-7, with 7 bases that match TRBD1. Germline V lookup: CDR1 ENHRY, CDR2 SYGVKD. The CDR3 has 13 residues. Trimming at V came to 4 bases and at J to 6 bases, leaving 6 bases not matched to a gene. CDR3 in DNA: TGTGCCATCAGTGCCGGGACAGTACCCGAGCAGTACTTC. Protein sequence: CAISAGTVPEQYF.

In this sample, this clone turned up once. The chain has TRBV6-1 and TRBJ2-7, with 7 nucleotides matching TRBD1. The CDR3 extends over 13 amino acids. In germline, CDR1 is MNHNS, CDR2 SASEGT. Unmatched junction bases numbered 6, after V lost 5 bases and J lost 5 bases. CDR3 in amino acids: CASSSQGSDEQYF. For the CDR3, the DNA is TGTGCCAGCAGTTCACAGGGGAGTGACGAGCAGTACTTC.

The CDR3 loop reads CAWTLPTGGFQETQYF. As DNA, the CDR3 is TGTGCCTGGACCCTCCCGACAGGGGGTTTCCAAGAGACCCAGTACTTC. This chain uses TRBV30 with TRBJ2-5; 9 positions agree with TRBD1. V lost 4 bases, J lost 1 base, and 10 bases stayed unmatched. The germline gives CDR1 GTSNPN, CDR2 SVGIG (reference sequence). This CDR3 is 16 amino acids long.

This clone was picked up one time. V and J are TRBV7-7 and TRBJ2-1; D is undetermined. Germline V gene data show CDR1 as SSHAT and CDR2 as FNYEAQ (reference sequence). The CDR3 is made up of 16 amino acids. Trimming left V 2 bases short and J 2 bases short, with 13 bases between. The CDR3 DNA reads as TGTGCCAGCAGCTTAAATCCCGGTAGCCCCTACAATGAGCAGTTCTTC. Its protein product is CASSLNPGSPYNEQFF.

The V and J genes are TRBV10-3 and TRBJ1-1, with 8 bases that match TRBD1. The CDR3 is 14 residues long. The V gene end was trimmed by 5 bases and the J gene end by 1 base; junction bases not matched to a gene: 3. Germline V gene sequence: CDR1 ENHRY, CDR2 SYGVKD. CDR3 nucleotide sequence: TGTGCCATCAGTCGACAGGGGACGAACACTGAAGCTTTCTTT. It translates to CAISRQGTNTEAFF.

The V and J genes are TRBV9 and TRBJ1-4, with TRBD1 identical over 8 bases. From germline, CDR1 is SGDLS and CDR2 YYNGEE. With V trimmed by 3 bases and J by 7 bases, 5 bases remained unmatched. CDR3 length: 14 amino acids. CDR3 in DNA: TGTGCCAGCAGCGCGACAGGGGCCTCTGAAAAACTGTTTTTT. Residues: CASSATGASEKLFF. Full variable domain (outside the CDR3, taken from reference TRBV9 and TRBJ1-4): DSGVTQTPKHLITATGQRVTLRCSPRSGDLSVYWYQQSLDQGLQFLIQYYNGEERAKGNILERFSAQQFPDLHSELNLSSLELGDSALYFCASSATGASEKLFFGSGTQLSVL.

The CDR3 loop reads CASWGPNSGNTIYF. CDR3 in DNA: TGTGCCAGCTGGGGTCCAAACTCTGGAAACACCATATATTTT. V is TRBV28 and J is TRBJ1-3; no definite D call. The CDR3 runs to 14 residues. V lost 8 bases and J 0 bases, leaving 11 bases between the germline ends. Germline CDR1 MDHEN, CDR2 SYDVKM.

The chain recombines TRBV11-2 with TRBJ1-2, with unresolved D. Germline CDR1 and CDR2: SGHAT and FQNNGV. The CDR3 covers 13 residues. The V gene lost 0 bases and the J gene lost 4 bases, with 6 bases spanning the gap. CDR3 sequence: CASSLEWTYGYTF. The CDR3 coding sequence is TGTGCCAGCAGCTTAGAGTGGACCTATGGCTACACCTTC.

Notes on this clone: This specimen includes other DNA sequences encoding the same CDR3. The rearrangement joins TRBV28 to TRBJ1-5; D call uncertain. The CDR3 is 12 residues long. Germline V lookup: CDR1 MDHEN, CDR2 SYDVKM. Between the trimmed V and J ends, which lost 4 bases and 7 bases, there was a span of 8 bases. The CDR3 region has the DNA TGTGCCAGCAGTTCGGTCGGGCAGCCCCAGCATTTT. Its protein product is CASSSVGQPQHF.

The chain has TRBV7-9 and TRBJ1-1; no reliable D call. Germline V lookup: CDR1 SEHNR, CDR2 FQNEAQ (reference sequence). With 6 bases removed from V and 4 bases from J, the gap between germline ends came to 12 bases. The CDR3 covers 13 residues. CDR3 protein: CASSTEAVTEAFF. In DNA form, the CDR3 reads TGTGCCAGCAGTACGGAGGCCGTCACTGAAGCTTTCTTT.

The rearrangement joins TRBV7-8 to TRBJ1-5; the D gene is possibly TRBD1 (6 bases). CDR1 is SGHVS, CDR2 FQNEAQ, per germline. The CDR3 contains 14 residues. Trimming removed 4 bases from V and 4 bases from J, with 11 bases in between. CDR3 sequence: CASSSLQGNQPQHF. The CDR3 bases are TGTGCCAGCAGCTCACTACAGGGTAATCAGCCCCAGCATTTT.

CDR3 protein: CASSWGTSGIYEQYF. The CDR3 bases are TGCGCCAGCAGTTGGGGCACTAGTGGGATCTACGAGCAGTACTTC. The rearrangement uses TRBV5-1 and TRBJ2-7; D is possibly TRBD1 or TRBD2 (5 bases each). The CDR3 is made up of 15 amino acids. The germline gives CDR1 SGHRS, CDR2 YFSETQ. V was trimmed by 5 bases and J by 3 bases, leaving 18 bases between them.

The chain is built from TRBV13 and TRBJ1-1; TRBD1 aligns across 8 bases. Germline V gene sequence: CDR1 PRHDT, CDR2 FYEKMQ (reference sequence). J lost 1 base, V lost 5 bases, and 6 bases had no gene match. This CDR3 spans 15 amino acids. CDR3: CASSPSQGANTEAFF. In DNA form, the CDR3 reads TGTGCCAGCAGCCCCTCTCAGGGGGCGAACACTGAAGCTTTCTTT.

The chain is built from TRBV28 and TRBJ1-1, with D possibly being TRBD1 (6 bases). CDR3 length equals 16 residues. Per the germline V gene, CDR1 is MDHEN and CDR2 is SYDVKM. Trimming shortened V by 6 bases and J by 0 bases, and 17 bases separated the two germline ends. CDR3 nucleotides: TGTGCCAGCAGCTTTTACCCAGGGGCGCTGAACACTGAAGCTTTCTTT. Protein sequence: CASSFYPGALNTEAFF.

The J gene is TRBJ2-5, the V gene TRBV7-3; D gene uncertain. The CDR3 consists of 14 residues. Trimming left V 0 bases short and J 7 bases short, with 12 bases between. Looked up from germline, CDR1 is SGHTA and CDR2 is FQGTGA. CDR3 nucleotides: TGTGCCAGCAGCTTAACGTTAGGCAGCGCGACCCAGTACTTC. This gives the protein CASSLTLGSATQYF.

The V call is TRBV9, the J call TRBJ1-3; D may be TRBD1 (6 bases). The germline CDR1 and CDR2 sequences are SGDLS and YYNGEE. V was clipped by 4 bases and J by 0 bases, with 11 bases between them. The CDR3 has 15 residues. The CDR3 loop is CASSQQGLSGNTIYF. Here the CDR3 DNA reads TGTGCCAGCAGCCAACAGGGCCTCTCTGGAAACACCATATATTTT.

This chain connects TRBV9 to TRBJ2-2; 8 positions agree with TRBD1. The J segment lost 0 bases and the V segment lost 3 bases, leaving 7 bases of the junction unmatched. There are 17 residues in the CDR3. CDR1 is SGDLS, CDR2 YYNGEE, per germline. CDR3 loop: CASSATQTGANTGELFF. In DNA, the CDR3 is TGTGCCAGCAGCGCCACCCAGACAGGGGCGAACACCGGGGAGCTGTTTTTT. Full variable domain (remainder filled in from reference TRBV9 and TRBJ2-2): DSGVTQTPKHLITATGQRVTLRCSPRSGDLSVYWYQQSLDQGLQFLIQYYNGEERAKGNILERFSAQQFPDLHSELNLSSLELGDSALYFCASSATQTGANTGELFFGEGSRLTVL.

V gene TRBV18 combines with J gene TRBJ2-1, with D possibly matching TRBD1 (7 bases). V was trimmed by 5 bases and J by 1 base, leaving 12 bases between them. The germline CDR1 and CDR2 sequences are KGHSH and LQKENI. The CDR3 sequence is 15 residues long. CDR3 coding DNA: TGTGCCAGCTCAAGCGCGGGACAGTCCTACAATGAGCAGTTCTTC. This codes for CASSSAGQSYNEQFF.

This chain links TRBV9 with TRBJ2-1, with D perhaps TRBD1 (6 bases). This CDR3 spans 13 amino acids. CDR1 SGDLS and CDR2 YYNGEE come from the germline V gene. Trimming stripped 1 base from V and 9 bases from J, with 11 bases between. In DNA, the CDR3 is TGTGCCAGCAGCGTATTCGCGGACAGTGAGCAGTTCTTC. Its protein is CASSVFADSEQFF.

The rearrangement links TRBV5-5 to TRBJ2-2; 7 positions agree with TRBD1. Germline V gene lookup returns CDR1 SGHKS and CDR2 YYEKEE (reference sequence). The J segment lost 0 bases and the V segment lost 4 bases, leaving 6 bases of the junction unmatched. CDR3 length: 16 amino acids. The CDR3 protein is CASSRTGTANTGELFF. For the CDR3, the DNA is TGTGCCAGCAGCCGAACCGGGACAGCGAACACCGGGGAGCTGTTTTTT.

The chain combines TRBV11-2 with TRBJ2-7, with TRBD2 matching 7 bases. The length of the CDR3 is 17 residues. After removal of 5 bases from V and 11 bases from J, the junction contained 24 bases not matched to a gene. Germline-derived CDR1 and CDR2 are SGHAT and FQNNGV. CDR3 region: CASSPGGGGSGPVLEYF. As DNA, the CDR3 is TGTGCCAGCAGCCCTGGGGGTGGCGGGAGTGGACCGGTTCTCGAGTACTTC.

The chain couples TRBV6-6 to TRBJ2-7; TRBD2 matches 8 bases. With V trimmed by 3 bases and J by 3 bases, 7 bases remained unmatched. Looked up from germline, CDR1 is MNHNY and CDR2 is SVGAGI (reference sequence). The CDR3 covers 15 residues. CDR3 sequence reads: CASSYTAGAFYEQYF. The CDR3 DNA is TGTGCCAGCAGTTATACAGCGGGAGCCTTCTACGAGCAGTACTTC.

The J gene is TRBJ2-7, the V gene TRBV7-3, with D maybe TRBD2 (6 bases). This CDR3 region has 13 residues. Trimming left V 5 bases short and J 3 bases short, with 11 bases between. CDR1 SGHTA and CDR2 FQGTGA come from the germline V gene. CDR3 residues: CASSTPGLYEQYF. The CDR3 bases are TGTGCCAGCAGCACCCCGGGACTCTACGAGCAGTACTTC.

The CDR3 sequence is CASSVSVGLNGDNEQFF. In DNA form, the CDR3 reads TGTGCCAGCAGCGTAAGTGTTGGGCTTAACGGGGACAATGAGCAGTTCTTC. The V and J genes are TRBV9 and TRBJ2-1, with a tentative D call TRBD2 (5 bases). CDR3 length equals 17 residues. The germline V gene encodes CDR1 SGDLS and CDR2 YYNGEE. Trimming removed 1 base from V and 5 bases from J, with 19 bases in between.

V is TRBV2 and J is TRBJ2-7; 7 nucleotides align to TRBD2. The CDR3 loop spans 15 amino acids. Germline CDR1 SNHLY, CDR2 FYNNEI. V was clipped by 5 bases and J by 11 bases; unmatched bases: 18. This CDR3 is CASSSASGSSRREYF. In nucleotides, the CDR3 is TGTGCCAGCAGTAGCGCTAGCGGATCCTCTCGGAGGGAGTACTTC.

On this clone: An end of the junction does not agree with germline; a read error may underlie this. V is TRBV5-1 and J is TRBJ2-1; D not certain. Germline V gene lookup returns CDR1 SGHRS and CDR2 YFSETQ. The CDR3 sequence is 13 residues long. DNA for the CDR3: TGCGCCAGCAGCCTAAACAATAACGTCGAAGTAGTCTTC. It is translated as CASSLNNNVEVVF.

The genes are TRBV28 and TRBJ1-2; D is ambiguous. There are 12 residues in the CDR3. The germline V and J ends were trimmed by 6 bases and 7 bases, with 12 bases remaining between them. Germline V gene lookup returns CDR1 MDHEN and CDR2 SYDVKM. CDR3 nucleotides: TGTGCCAGCAGACCCACATCGTCTGGCTACACCTTC. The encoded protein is CASRPTSSGYTF.